These 15 T cell receptor beta chains came from one sample sequenced in a study of immune evolution from preneoplasia to lung adenocarcinoma. Repertoires were generated with immunoSEQ multiplex PCR, while TCRdb's copy carries only in-frame clones and drops some. Of approximately 9,000 clones in the sample, 75% to 85% were seen once. The sample consisted of FFPE minimally invasive lung adenocarcinoma tissue. The receptors come from a donor at least 70 years old with lung adenocarcinoma.

This clone was seen just once. The chain carries TRBV28 and TRBJ2-5; D remains unclear. V lost 4 bases and J lost 7, with 16 bases in between. The CDR3 is 14 residues long. Per germline, CDR1 MDHEN and CDR2 SYDVKM. The CDR3 is CASSSAPPAGTQYF. The CDR3 DNA reads as TGTGCCAGCAGTTCCGCCCCCCCTGCCGGGACCCAGTACTTC.

This chain connects TRBV7-9 to TRBJ2-7; TRBD1 matches 7 bases. The length of the CDR3 is 14 residues. Trimming cost V 4 bases and J 6 bases; bases outside gene matches: 9. Per the germline V gene, CDR1 is SEHNR and CDR2 is FQNEAQ (reference sequence). For the CDR3, the DNA is TGTGCCAGCAGCTCGTCGACAGGGTTGGGCGAGCAGTACTTC. Protein: CASSSSTGLGEQYF.

This chain uses TRBV7-2 with TRBJ2-5, with a weak D call TRBD2 (5 bases). V was shortened by 1 base and J by 7 bases, with 7 bases between the two germline ends. Per the germline V gene, CDR1 is SGHTA and CDR2 is FQGNSA. This CDR3 spans 12 amino acids. CDR3 protein: CASSLGERTQYF. For the CDR3, the DNA is TGTGCCAGCAGCTTAGGGGAGAGGACCCAGTACTTC.

The chain has TRBV6-6 and TRBJ1-1; D is ambiguous. The CDR3 runs 13 residues. Trimming removed 5 bases from V and 1 base from J, with 8 bases in between. Germline CDR1 MNHNY, CDR2 SVGAGI (reference sequence). Here the CDR3 DNA reads TGTGCCAGCAGTCCGTGGAGGAACACTGAAGCTTTCTTT. It translates to CASSPWRNTEAFF.

V gene TRBV30 combines with J gene TRBJ2-7; D perhaps matches TRBD2 (6 bases). Trimming removed 1 base at V and 3 bases at J, with 7 bases between. CDR1 is GTSNPN and CDR2 is SVGIG in the germline V gene (reference sequence). This CDR3 has 12 amino acids. The CDR3 bases are TGTGCCTGGAGTGCCGGGGGCTACGAGCAGTACTTC. This translates into CAWSAGGYEQYF.

This clone has only a few counts. This chain connects TRBV19 to TRBJ2-3, with 10 bases matching TRBD1. This CDR3 spans 15 amino acids. J lost 0 bases, V lost 7 bases, and 4 bases had no gene match. Germline V lookup: CDR1 LNHDA, CDR2 SQIVND (reference sequence). The CDR3: CASNRDRGSTDTQYF. The CDR3 DNA reads TGTGCCAGTAACCGGGACAGGGGTAGCACAGATACGCAGTATTTT. Drawing the rest from reference TRBV19 and TRBJ2-3, the complete variable domain is DGGITQSPKYLFRKEGQNVTLSCEQNLNHDAMYWYRQDPGQGLRLIYYSQIVNDFQKGDIAEGYSVSREKKESFPLTVTSAQKNPTAFYLCASNRDRGSTDTQYFGPGTRLTVL.

The V gene is TRBV5-1, the J gene TRBJ2-2; D gene ambiguous. The germline V gene has CDR1 SGHRS and CDR2 YFSETQ. V was pared by 1 base and J by 6 bases, with 7 bases between. The CDR3 sequence is 13 residues long. The CDR3 nucleotides read TGCGCCAGCAGCTTGATGGGATCCGGGGAGCTGTTTTTT. This encodes CASSLMGSGELFF. The whole variable domain, remainder taken from reference TRBV5-1 and TRBJ2-2, is KAGVTQTPRYLIKTRGQQVTLSCSPISGHRSVSWYQQTPGQGLQFLFEYFSETQRNKGNFPGRFSGRQFSNSRSEMNVSTLELGDSALYLCASSLMGSGELFFGEGSRLTVL.

This sequence joins TRBV11-2 and TRBJ2-7; D may be TRBD1 (5 bases). Germline V gene data show CDR1 as SGHAT and CDR2 as FQNNGV. The CDR3 is made up of 16 amino acids. Trimming took 4 bases from V and 2 from J, leaving 18 bases between them. CDR3 sequence (DNA): TGTGCCAGCAGCTCGCGTCAGGGTGTGATTCCCTACGAGCAGTACTTC. This encodes CASSSRQGVIPYEQYF.

CDR3 bases: TGCAGCGTTGTACTAGCGGGAGGGTCGCAAGAGACCCAGTACTTC. Translated: CSVVLAGGSQETQYF. The genes are TRBV29-1 and TRBJ2-5; TRBD2 matches at 13 bases. Germline CDR1 and CDR2: SQVTM and ANQGSEA. The CDR3 sequence is 15 residues long. Losses at the gene ends were 4 bases for V and 2 bases for J; bases not matched to a gene: 4.

V gene TRBV13 combines with J gene TRBJ2-7; D gene uncertain. The CDR3 is made up of 11 amino acids. Trimming removed 1 base from V and 8 bases from J, with 6 bases in between. Germline CDR1 reads PRHDT; CDR2 reads FYEKMQ (reference sequence). The CDR3 DNA follows: TGTGCCAGCAGCTTAGCGGGTCAGCAGTACTTC. This encodes CASSLAGQQYF.

The V gene is TRBV19, the J gene TRBJ2-7; 8 bases line up with TRBD1. Per the germline V gene, CDR1 is LNHDA and CDR2 is SQIVND (reference sequence). Losses at the gene ends were 7 bases for V and 5 bases for J; bases not matched to a gene: 7. The CDR3 is 13 amino acids. CDR3: CASNEQGAHEQYF. The CDR3 bases are TGTGCCAGTAATGAGCAGGGGGCTCACGAGCAGTACTTC.

The table lists this clone with a count of one. The chain joins TRBV10-2 to TRBJ1-2; a possible D gene is TRBD1 (6 bases). Germline lookup yields CDR1 WSHSY and CDR2 SAAADI. This CDR3 region has 17 residues. V was trimmed by 5 bases and J by 12 bases, leaving 31 bases between them. This CDR3 is CASSPGSLGTGRKGDTF. DNA for the CDR3: TGCGCCAGCAGTCCAGGCTCTCTCGGTACGGGGCGGAAGGGGGACACCTTC.

The chain has TRBV27 and TRBJ2-1; 7 nucleotides match TRBD2. The trim removed 3 bases at V and 7 bases at J, leaving 15 bases unmatched. Germline CDR1 reads MNHEY; CDR2 reads SMNVEV (reference sequence). The CDR3 length is 17 residues. The CDR3 loop reads CASSFRVGAGAFNEQFF. CDR3 in DNA: TGTGCCAGCAGTTTCAGGGTTGGGGCGGGAGCCTTTAATGAGCAGTTCTTC.

This clone occurred a few times. V gene TRBV7-3 combines with J gene TRBJ1-2; D possibly corresponds to TRBD1 (5 bases). Trimming stripped 5 bases from V and 10 bases from J, with 14 bases between. This CDR3 spans 12 amino acids. The germline V gene encodes CDR1 SGHTA and CDR2 FQGTGA. The CDR3 bases are TGTGCCAGCAGCCCCCGGGGACGCTTCTACACCTTC. Its protein product is CASSPRGRFYTF.

The rearrangement joins TRBV30 to TRBJ1-1; 9 nucleotides agree with TRBD1. The germline CDR1 and CDR2 sequences are GTSNPN and SVGIG (reference sequence). The CDR3 extends over 13 amino acids. V was clipped by 0 bases and J by 4 bases; unmatched bases: 0. For the CDR3, the DNA is TGTGCCTGGAGTGTACAGGGGGCCACTGAAGCTTTCTTT. Translated, it gives CAWSVQGATEAFF.